This entry lists 20 T cell receptor beta chains sequenced from one sample in a study of T-cell memory formation after mild COVID-19. MiXCR was run by TCRdb on the 5' RACE reads, yielding one entry per CDR3 protein. The sample contains about 400,000 distinct CDR3 sequences, about a quarter of which appear only once. Sample: PBMCs or a T cell subset sorted from them (not recorded which). All receptors derive from an adult woman who had mild COVID-19 (a few samples of this study predate the infection). Cell type and time point are not known.

This clonotype was observed at least ten times. J is TRBJ2-3 and V is TRBV7-9; possible D gene TRBD1, 6 bases. Germline lookup yields CDR1 SEHNR and CDR2 FQNEAQ (reference sequence). V gave up 7 bases and J gave up 7 bases, with 18 bases separating them. This CDR3 has 14 amino acids. The CDR3, as DNA: TGTGCCAGCATGGGGACACCCGACGCAAATACGCAGTATTTT. It is translated as CASMGTPDANTQYF.

In this sample, this clonotype turned up a few times. The J gene is TRBJ2-7, the V gene TRBV4-1, with 8 bases matching TRBD1. CDR1 MGHRA and CDR2 YSYEKL come from the germline V gene. The junction had 8 bases not matched to a gene; V was cut back by 4 bases and J by 6 bases. There are 14 residues in the CDR3. The CDR3 DNA reads TGCGCCAGCAGCCTACAGGGGGGCATCGGCGAGCAGTACTTC. This gives the protein CASSLQGGIGEQYF.

The chain employs TRBV20-1 and TRBJ2-1; no clear D. Germline V gene sequence: CDR1 DFQATT, CDR2 SNEGSKA (reference sequence). CDR3 length: 16 residues. Trimming stripped 0 bases from V and 0 bases from J, with 12 bases between. The CDR3 loop reads CSARDPNGSSYNEQFF. CDR3 DNA sequence: TGCAGTGCTAGAGATCCCAACGGAAGCTCCTACAATGAGCAGTTCTTC.

In its sample, this clonotype was seen a few times. This chain links TRBV4-2 with TRBJ1-1; maybe TRBD1 (5 bases). V lost 4 bases, J lost 3 bases, and 21 bases lay in between. Germline V gives CDR1 LGHNA, CDR2 YNFKEQ. The CDR3 length is 17 residues. This CDR3 is CASSLIPGGGTYTEAFF. CDR3 sequence (DNA): TGTGCCAGCAGCCTCATCCCCGGTGGGGGGACCTACACTGAAGCTTTCTTT.

This clonotype was counted between two and nine times. The chain is built from TRBV7-9 and TRBJ1-2, with D maybe TRBD1 (6 bases). Trimming cost V 1 base and J 2 bases, with 8 bases left between them. In germline, CDR1 is SEHNR, CDR2 FQNEAQ (reference sequence). The CDR3 is 14 residues long. In nucleotides, the CDR3 is TGTGCCAGCAGCTTAGGGACAGACAACTATGGCTACACCTTC. It specifies CASSLGTDNYGYTF.

In its sample, this clonotype was seen a few times. This chain connects TRBV7-9 to TRBJ2-2; 9 bases line up with TRBD1. Germline CDR1 reads SEHNR; CDR2 reads FQNEAQ (reference sequence). This CDR3 comprises 15 residues. Germline trimming cut 6 bases from V and 3 bases from J; bases unmatched to any gene: 5. The CDR3 DNA sequence: TGTGCCAGCAGGTTCCGGGACAGGGACACCGGGGAGCTGTTTTTT. Its translation: CASRFRDRDTGELFF.

CDR3 region: CASSLRPTGMTFF. The CDR3 DNA sequence: TGTGCCAGCTCTCTAAGGCCGACAGGGATGACTTTCTTT. V and J are TRBV6-5 and TRBJ1-1, with 7 bases matching TRBD1. The J segment lost 12 bases and the V segment lost 8 bases, leaving 15 bases of the junction unmatched. Germline assignment: CDR1 MNHEY and CDR2 SVGAGI. This CDR3 is built from 13 residues.

This chain joins TRBV7-6 and TRBJ1-5; no clear D gene. Germline assignment: CDR1 SGHVS and CDR2 FNYEAQ. CDR3 size: 13 residues. Trimming pared 1 base from V and 6 bases from J, leaving 7 bases between. The CDR3 coding sequence is TGTGCCAGCAGCTTAGATAACAGTCAGCCCCAGCATTTT. Its translation is CASSLDNSQPQHF.

V is TRBV27 and J is TRBJ2-4, with D possibly being TRBD1 (5 bases). Trimming cost V 5 bases and J 0 bases, with 8 bases left between them. The CDR3 runs to 14 residues. The V gene's germline CDR1 is MNHEY and CDR2 SMNVEV (reference sequence). The CDR3 spells CASSPTVAKNIQYF. The CDR3 DNA follows: TGTGCCAGCAGTCCGACAGTAGCCAAAAACATTCAGTACTTC.

The V gene is TRBV7-2, the J gene TRBJ2-3, with a weak D call TRBD2 (5 bases). Germline V gene sequence: CDR1 SGHTA, CDR2 FQGNSA. There are 14 residues in the CDR3. Trimming shortened V by 6 bases and J by 3 bases, and 13 bases separated the two germline ends. This chain's CDR3 is CASRPTLGTDTQYF. In nucleotides, the CDR3 is TGTGCCAGCAGACCGACACTAGGTACAGATACGCAGTATTTT.

The chain carries TRBV6-1 and TRBJ1-2; perhaps TRBD1 as D (6 bases). The germline V gene has CDR1 MNHNS and CDR2 SASEGT. The CDR3 extends over 15 amino acids. V shed 7 bases and J shed 6 bases, with 21 bases lying between them. The CDR3 loop reads CASIRGGQSANGYTF. CDR3 sequence (DNA): TGTGCCAGCATTCGAGGTGGACAGTCGGCTAATGGCTACACCTTC.

V usage is TRBV6-5 and J usage is TRBJ2-1, with a possible D match to TRBD1 (6 bases). Germline CDR1 reads MNHEY; CDR2 reads SVGAGI. This CDR3 spans 16 amino acids. V lost 2 bases and J lost 0, with 11 bases in between. The CDR3, as DNA: TGTGCCAGCAGTTACCAGACAGGTGTCTCCTACAATGAGCAGTTCTTC. Translated: CASSYQTGVSYNEQFF.

The sample holds a few counts of this clonotype. The chain joins TRBV12-3 or TRBV12-4 to TRBJ2-2; TRBD1 is a possible D gene (6 bases). Trimming shortened V by 5 bases and J by 4 bases, and 14 bases separated the two germline ends. This CDR3 contains 15 residues. The DNA for the CDR3 is TGTGCCAGCAGTCCCCTAGGGGGAAGCACCGGGGAGCTGTTTTTT. Its translation is CASSPLGGSTGELFF.

This sequence joins TRBV11-3 and TRBJ1-1; D is perhaps TRBD1 (5 bases). Germline CDR1 SGHNT, CDR2 YENEEA. The CDR3 loop spans 17 amino acids. V gave up 1 base and J gave up 0 bases, with 15 bases separating them. The CDR3 here is CASSLGLVAGLNTEAFF. The CDR3, as DNA: TGTGCCAGCAGCTTAGGGCTAGTGGCGGGGCTGAACACTGAAGCTTTCTTT.

The chain is built from TRBV19 and TRBJ1-2; no firm D call. Trimming removed 5 bases from V and 7 bases from J, with 8 bases in between. Germline V CDR1 and CDR2: LNHDA, SQIVND (reference sequence). CDR3 length equals 11 residues. The chain's CDR3 is CASSLGFGYTF. CDR3 sequence (DNA): TGTGCCAGTAGTCTAGGGTTTGGCTACACCTTC.

This clonotype was detected a few times. This chain uses TRBV4-2 with TRBJ2-1; 7 bases are shared with TRBD2. Looked up from germline, CDR1 is LGHNA and CDR2 is YNFKEQ. The CDR3 spans 16 residues. V lost 4 bases, J lost 3 bases, and 9 bases stayed unmatched. The CDR3 reads CASSLTRASGYNEQFF. CDR3 in DNA: TGTGCCAGCAGCCTCACTAGGGCTAGCGGCTACAATGAGCAGTTCTTC.

The chain is built from TRBV6-1 and TRBJ1-2; no clear D gene. This CDR3 has 16 residues. The V end was cut by 2 bases, the J end by 0 bases, with 13 bases between. CDR1 is MNHNS, CDR2 SASEGT, per germline. DNA for the CDR3: TGTGCCAGCAGTGAACGGGCAGGCTTCCCTAACTATGGCTACACCTTC. Translated: CASSERAGFPNYGYTF.

This clonotype was observed a few times. The chain combines TRBV18 with TRBJ2-1, with a weak D call TRBD1 (5 bases). The CDR3 totals 14 residues. The germline CDR1 and CDR2 sequences are KGHSH and LQKENI. The V end lost 3 bases, the J end lost 8 bases, and 14 bases lay between the germline ends. The CDR3 nucleotides are TGTGCCAGCTCACCGGCAGGGCCCGGCGATGAGCAGTTCTTC. Its translation is CASSPAGPGDEQFF.

The chain couples TRBV19 to TRBJ2-5; 7 bases fit TRBD2. V lost 5 bases and J lost 5; bases outside the gene matches: 5. The CDR3 sequence is 13 residues long. Germline CDR1 is LNHDA and CDR2 is SQIVND (reference sequence). CDR3 protein: CASSGGSGETQYF. The CDR3, as DNA: TGTGCCAGTAGTGGCGGGAGCGGGGAGACCCAGTACTTC.

V gene TRBV6-1 combines with J gene TRBJ1-5; D gene uncertain. From germline, CDR1 is MNHNS and CDR2 SASEGT. The V end lost 6 bases, the J end lost 1 base, and 13 bases lay between the germline ends. This CDR3 contains 15 residues. Written as DNA, the CDR3 is TGTGCCAGCAGGGACCCCGATCGGAGCAATCAGCCCCAGCATTTT. It specifies CASRDPDRSNQPQHF.